This TCR beta chain derives from a study of T cell responses to AZD1222 COVID-19 vaccine. Per germline, CDR1 SQVTM and CDR2 ANQGSEA. This CDR3 spans 17 amino acids. J lost 3 bases, V lost 3 bases, and 14 bases had no gene match. Worth noting for this clone: What it binds is unknown.

Notes on the study in general: Among spike-specific TCRs, nearly half reportedly target unmutated variant regions. The study found Spike-specific TCR breadth and depth rose after two AZD1222 doses. Females made up more of the donors, who were largely white British, and clonal diversity may have come out too low.

Assay used: immunoSEQ multiplex PCR; TCRdb lists only in-frame clones, some missing. The sample contains around 78,000 clones, 85% to 90% of which appear only once. V gene TRBV29-1 combines with J gene TRBJ1-5; TRBD1 matches 7 bases. Specimen: peripheral blood, collected 28 days after the second AZD1222 dose. This TCR derives from an adult who received the AZD1222 COVID-19 vaccine. The CDR3 DNA follows: TGCAGCGTTGATTGTGAGATAGGGACAGCCGACAATCAGCCCCAGCATTTT. Its translation is CSVDCEIGTADNQPQHF.